The 7 T cell receptor beta chains below all came from one sample that was sequenced in a study of shared clonotypes between healthy human individuals. Naive CD8 isolation took CD45RO-negative cells positively selected for CCR7 and excluded terminally differentiated effector memory CD45RA+ cells. The assay was immunoSEQ multiplex PCR, and TCRdb's table has in-frame clones only and misses some. In the table there are roughly 890,000 clones, over 90% of which are singletons. Sequencing was done on a sample of naive CD8+ T cells sorted from blood. The receptor set was obtained from a man aged 25-45 years in good health.

This chain joins TRBV28 and TRBJ2-3; D could derive from TRBD1 or TRBD2 (6 bases each). The CDR3 consists of 15 residues. Trimming shortened V by 6 bases and J by 7 bases, and 20 bases separated the two germline ends. Germline CDR1 MDHEN, CDR2 SYDVKM. CDR3 loop: CASSPLVGGTNTQYF. The CDR3 DNA sequence: TGTGCCAGCAGCCCCCTGGTGGGGGGCACGAATACGCAGTATTTT.

The chain is built from TRBV16 and TRBJ2-7; D perhaps matches TRBD2 (6 bases). V shed 0 bases and J shed 0 bases, with 15 bases lying between them. Germline V CDR1 and CDR2: KGHSY, FQNENV. The CDR3 is made up of 17 amino acids. The CDR3 DNA sequence: TGTGCCAGCAGCCAATCATCAGTCGCGGGGTTCTCCTACGAGCAGTACTTC. It yields the protein CASSQSSVAGFSYEQYF.

This chain joins TRBV27 and TRBJ2-7; D possibly matches TRBD1 or TRBD2 (5 bases each). The CDR3 extends over 15 amino acids. Per the germline V gene, CDR1 is MNHEY and CDR2 is SMNVEV (reference sequence). Between the trimmed V and J ends, which lost 5 bases and 1 base, there was a span of 15 bases. Written as DNA, the CDR3 is TGTGCCAGCAGTCTGAGGGGAGTGAGTTCCTACGAGCAGTACTTC. It codes for CASSLRGVSSYEQYF.

A remark on this clone: The same CDR3 is also encoded by other DNA sequences in this sample. This chain joins TRBV11-2 and TRBJ2-7; perhaps TRBD2 as D (7 bases). V gave up 3 bases and J gave up 4 bases, with 10 bases separating them. The CDR3 length is 13 residues. CDR1 SGHAT and CDR2 FQNNGV come from the germline V gene. CDR3 nucleotide sequence: TGTGCCAGCAGCTTCGGGGGGCCTTACGAGCAGTACTTC. This sequence encodes CASSFGGPYEQYF.

This chain links TRBV29-1 with TRBJ1-2, with 10 bases aligning to TRBD1. CDR1 and CDR2 (germline): SQVTM, ANQGSEA. The CDR3 covers 15 residues. J was trimmed by 4 bases and V by 0 bases; bases with no gene match: 5. CDR3 sequence reads: CSVEERQGAGYGYTF. In nucleotides, the CDR3 is TGCAGCGTTGAAGAAAGACAGGGGGCTGGCTATGGCTACACCTTC.

This clone was picked up many times. Other DNA sequences in this specimen translate into the identical CDR3. The chain carries TRBV28 and TRBJ2-7; 9 bases align to TRBD1. CDR1 is MDHEN, CDR2 SYDVKM, per germline. The CDR3 covers 13 residues. V shed 8 bases, J shed 3 bases, and the junction held 5 bases outside the gene matches. The DNA for the CDR3 is TGTGCCAGCGTACAGGGGGCCGACTACGAGCAGTACTTC. This translates into CASVQGADYEQYF.

V is TRBV27 and J is TRBJ1-1; TRBD1 matches at 7 bases. The CDR3 covers 13 residues. CDR1 MNHEY and CDR2 SMNVEV come from the germline V gene (reference sequence). Trimming took 0 bases from V and 6 from J; bases not matched to a gene: 1. The CDR3 reads CASSLSTGAEAFF. CDR3 in DNA: TGTGCCAGCAGTTTATCTACAGGGGCTGAAGCTTTCTTT.